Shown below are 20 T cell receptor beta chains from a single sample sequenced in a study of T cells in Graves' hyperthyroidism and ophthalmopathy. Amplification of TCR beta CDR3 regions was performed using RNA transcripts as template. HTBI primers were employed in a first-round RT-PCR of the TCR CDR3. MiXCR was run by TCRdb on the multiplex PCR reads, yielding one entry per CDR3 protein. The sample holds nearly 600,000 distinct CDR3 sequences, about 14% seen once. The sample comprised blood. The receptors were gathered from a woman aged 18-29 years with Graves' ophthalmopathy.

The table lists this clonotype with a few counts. The CDR3 sequence is CASSLESPYEQYF. The CDR3 DNA follows: TGTGCCAGCAGCTTAGAAAGCCCCTACGAGCAGTACTTC. The V call is TRBV7-6, the J call TRBJ2-7, with unresolved D. The CDR3 spans 13 residues. Germline loops: CDR1 SGHVS, CDR2 FNYEAQ. Deletions cut 1 base from V and 2 bases from J, with 6 bases between.

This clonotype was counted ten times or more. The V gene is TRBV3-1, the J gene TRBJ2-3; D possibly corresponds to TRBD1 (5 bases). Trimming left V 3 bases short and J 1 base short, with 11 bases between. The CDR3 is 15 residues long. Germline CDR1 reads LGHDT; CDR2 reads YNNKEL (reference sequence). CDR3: CASSQSGYGTDTQYF. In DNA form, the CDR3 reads TGTGCCAGCAGCCAGTCAGGGTACGGCACAGATACGCAGTATTTT.

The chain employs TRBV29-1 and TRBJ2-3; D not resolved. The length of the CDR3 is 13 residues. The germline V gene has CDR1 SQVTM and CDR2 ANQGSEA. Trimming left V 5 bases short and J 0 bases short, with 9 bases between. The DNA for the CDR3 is TGCAGCGTTTCTTGGATTAGCACAGATACGCAGTATTTT. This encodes CSVSWISTDTQYF.

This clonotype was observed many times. The CDR3 nucleotides are TGTGCCAGCAGTTCAGCTGGACGGATCAATCAGCCCCAGCATTTT. It is translated as CASSSAGRINQPQHF. The chain joins TRBV28 to TRBJ1-5; the D is unclear. Germline CDR1 and CDR2: MDHEN and SYDVKM. Trimming pared 4 bases from V and 3 bases from J, leaving 13 bases between. The CDR3 totals 15 residues.

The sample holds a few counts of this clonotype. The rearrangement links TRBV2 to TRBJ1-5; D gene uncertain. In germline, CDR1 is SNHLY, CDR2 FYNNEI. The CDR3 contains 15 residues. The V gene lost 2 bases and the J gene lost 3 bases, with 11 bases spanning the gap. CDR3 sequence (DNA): TGTGCCAGCAGTGAATCCCATACAGCCAATCAGCCCCAGCATTTT. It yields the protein CASSESHTANQPQHF.

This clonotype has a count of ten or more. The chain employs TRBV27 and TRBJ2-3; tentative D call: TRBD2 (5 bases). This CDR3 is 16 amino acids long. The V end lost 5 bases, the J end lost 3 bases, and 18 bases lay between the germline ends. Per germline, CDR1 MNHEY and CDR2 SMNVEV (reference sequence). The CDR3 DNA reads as TGTGCCAGCAGTCGAAGTTGGGAGAAAACAACAGATACGCAGTATTTT. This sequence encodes CASSRSWEKTTDTQYF.

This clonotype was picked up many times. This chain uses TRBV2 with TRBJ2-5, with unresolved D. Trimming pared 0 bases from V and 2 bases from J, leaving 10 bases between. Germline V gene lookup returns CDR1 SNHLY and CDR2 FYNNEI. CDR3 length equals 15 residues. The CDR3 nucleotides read TGTGCCAGCAGTGAAGCGGCCTGGGGACAAGAGACCCAGTACTTC. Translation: CASSEAAWGQETQYF.

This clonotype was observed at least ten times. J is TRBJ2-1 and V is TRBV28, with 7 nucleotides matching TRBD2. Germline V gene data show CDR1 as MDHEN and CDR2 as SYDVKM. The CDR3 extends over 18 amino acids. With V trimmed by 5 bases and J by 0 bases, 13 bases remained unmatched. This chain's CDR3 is CASSQAPGGGNSYNEQFF. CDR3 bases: TGTGCCAGCAGTCAAGCCCCGGGAGGAGGGAACTCCTACAATGAGCAGTTCTTC. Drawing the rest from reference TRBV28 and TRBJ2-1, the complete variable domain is DVKVTQSSRYLVKRTGEKVFLECVQDMDHENMFWYRQDPGLGLRLIYFSYDVKMKEKGDIPEGYSVSREKKERFSLILESASTNQTSMYLCASSQAPGGGNSYNEQFFGPGTRLTVL.

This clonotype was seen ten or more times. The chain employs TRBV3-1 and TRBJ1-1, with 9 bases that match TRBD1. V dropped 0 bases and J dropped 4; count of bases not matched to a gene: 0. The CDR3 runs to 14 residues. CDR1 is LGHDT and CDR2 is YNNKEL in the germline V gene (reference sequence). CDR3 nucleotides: TGTGCCAGCAGCCAAGAGGACAGGGGCACTGAAGCTTTCTTT. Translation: CASSQEDRGTEAFF. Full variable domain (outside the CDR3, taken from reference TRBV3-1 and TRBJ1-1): DTAVSQTPKYLVTQMGNDKSIKCEQNLGHDTMYWYKQDSKKFLKIMFSYNNKELIINETVPNRFSPKSPDKAHLNLHINSLELGDSAVYFCASSQEDRGTEAFFGQGTRLTVV.

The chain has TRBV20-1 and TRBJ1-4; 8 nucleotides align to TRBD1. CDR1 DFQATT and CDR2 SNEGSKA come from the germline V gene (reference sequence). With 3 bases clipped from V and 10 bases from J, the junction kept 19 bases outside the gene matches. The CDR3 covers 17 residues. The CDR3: CSARRNGRGLLSAKLFF. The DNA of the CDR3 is TGCAGTGCTAGGAGAAACGGCAGGGGGCTCCTATCGGCAAAACTGTTTTTT.

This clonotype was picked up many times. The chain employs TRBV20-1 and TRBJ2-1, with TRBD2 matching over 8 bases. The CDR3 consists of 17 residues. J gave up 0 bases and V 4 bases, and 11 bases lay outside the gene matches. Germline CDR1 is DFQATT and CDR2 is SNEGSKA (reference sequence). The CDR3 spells CSATSTKRENSYNEQFF. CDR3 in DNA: TGCAGTGCTACCTCCACCAAGCGGGAGAACTCCTACAATGAGCAGTTCTTC.

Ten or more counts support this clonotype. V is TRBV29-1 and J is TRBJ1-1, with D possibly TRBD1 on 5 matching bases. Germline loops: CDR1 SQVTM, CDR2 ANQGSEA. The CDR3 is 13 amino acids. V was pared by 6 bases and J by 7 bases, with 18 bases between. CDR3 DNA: TGCAGCGTACCGCTCGAGGGTCAGGGTGAAGCTTTCTTT. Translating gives CSVPLEGQGEAFF.

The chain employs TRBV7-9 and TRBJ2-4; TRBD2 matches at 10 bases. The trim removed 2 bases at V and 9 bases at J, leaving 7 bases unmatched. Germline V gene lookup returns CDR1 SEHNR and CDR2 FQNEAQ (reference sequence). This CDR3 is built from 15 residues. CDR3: CASSLTSGTRGIQYF. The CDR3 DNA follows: TGTGCCAGCAGCTTAACTAGCGGGACTAGAGGCATTCAGTACTTC.

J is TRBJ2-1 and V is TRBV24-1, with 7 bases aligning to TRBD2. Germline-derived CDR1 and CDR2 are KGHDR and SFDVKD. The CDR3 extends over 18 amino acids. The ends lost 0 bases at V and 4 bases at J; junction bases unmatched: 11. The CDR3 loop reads CATSDLGQPGGLYNEQFF. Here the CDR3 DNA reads TGTGCCACCAGTGATTTGGGGCAACCGGGAGGCCTTTACAATGAGCAGTTCTTC.

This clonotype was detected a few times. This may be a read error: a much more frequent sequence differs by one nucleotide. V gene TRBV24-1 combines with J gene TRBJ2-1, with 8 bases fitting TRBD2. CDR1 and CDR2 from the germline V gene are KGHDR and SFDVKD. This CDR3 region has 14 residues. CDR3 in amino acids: CATSPSGSLNGQFF. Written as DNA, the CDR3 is TGTGCCACCAGTCCCAGCGGGAGCCTCAATGGGCAGTTCTTC.

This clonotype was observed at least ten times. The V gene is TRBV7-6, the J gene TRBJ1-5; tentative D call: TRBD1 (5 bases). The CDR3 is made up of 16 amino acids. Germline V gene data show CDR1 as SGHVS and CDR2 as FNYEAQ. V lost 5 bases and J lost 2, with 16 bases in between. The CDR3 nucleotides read TGTGCCAGCAGCCCCTTGGAGGGGAATGGCAATCAGCCCCAGCATTTT. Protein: CASSPLEGNGNQPQHF. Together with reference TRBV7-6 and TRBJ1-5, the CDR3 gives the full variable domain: GAGVSQSPRYKVTKRGQDVALRCDPISGHVSLYWYRQALGQGPEFLTYFNYEAQQDKSGLPNDRFSAERPEGSISTLTIQRTEQRDSAMYRCASSPLEGNGNQPQHFGDGTRLSIL.

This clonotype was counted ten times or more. CDR3 residues: CSVEGGSGSPYNEQFF. DNA for the CDR3: TGCAGCGTTGAAGGCGGGTCGGGCTCCCCCTACAATGAGCAGTTCTTC. J is TRBJ2-1 and V is TRBV29-1, with D maybe TRBD2 (5 bases). Germline assignment: CDR1 SQVTM and CDR2 ANQGSEA. V was cut by 1 base and J by 2 bases, with 15 bases left in between. CDR3 length: 16 residues.

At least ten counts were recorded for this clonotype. CDR3 DNA sequence: TGTGCCAGCAGTCCGGACAGGGCCGACGGCTACACCTTC. It translates to CASSPDRADGYTF. V is TRBV12-3 or TRBV12-4 and J is TRBJ1-2, with TRBD1 matching over 8 bases. CDR3 length: 13 amino acids. The J segment lost 8 bases and the V segment lost 5 bases, leaving 7 bases of the junction unmatched.

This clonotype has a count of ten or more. The CDR3 region is CASNLAGGPMNEQFF. The CDR3 DNA is TGTGCCAGCAATCTAGCGGGAGGCCCCATGAATGAGCAGTTCTTC. The rearrangement joins TRBV6-1 to TRBJ2-1; the match to TRBD2 covers 11 bases. The germline gives CDR1 MNHNS, CDR2 SASEGT. The CDR3 totals 15 residues. Trimming took 7 bases from V and 7 from J; bases not matched to a gene: 9.

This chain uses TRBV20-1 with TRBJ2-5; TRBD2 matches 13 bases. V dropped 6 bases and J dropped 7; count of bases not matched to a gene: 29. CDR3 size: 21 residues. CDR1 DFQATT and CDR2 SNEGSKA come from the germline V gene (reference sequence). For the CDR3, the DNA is TGCAGTGCGGATTCTCTAACTAGCGGGAGGGCCATTGGACATCCCGGGGGGACCCAGTACTTC. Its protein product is CSADSLTSGRAIGHPGGTQYF.